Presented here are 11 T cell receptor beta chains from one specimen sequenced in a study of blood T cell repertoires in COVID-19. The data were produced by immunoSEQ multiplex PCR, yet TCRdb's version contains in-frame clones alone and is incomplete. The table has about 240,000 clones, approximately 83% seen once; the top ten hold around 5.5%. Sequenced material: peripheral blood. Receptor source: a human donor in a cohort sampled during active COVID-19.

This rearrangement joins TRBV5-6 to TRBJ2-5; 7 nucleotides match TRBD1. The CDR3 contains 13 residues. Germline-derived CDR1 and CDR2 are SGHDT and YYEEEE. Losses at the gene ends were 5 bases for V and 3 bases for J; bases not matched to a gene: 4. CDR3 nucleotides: TGTGCCAGCAGTGACAGGGTTAAAGAGACCCAGTACTTC. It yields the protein CASSDRVKETQYF. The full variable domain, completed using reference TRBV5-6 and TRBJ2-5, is DAGVTQSPTHLIKTRGQQVTLRCSPKSGHDTVSWYQQALGQGPQFIFQYYEEEERQRGNFPDRFSGHQFPNYSSELNVNALLLGDSALYLCASSDRVKETQYFGPGTRLLVL.

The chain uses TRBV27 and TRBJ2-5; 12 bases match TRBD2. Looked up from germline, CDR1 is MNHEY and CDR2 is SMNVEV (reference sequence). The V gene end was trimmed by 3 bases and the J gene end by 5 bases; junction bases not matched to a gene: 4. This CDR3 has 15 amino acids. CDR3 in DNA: TGTGCCAGCAGTTTTAAAACTAGCGGGGGGGAGACCCAGTACTTC. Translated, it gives CASSFKTSGGETQYF.

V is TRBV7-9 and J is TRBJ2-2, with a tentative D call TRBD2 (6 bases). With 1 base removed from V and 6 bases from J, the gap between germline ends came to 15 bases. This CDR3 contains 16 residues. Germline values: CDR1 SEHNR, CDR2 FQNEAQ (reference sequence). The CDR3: CASSLVVEGRAGELFF. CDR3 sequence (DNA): TGTGCCAGCAGCTTAGTGGTGGAGGGCCGGGCCGGGGAGCTGTTTTTT.

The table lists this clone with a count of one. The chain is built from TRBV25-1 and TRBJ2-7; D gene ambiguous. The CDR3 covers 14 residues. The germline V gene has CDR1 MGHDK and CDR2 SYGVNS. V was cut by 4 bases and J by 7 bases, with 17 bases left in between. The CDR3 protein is CASSAGNPPFEQYF. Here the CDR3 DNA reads TGTGCCAGCAGTGCCGGTAACCCTCCCTTTGAGCAGTACTTC.

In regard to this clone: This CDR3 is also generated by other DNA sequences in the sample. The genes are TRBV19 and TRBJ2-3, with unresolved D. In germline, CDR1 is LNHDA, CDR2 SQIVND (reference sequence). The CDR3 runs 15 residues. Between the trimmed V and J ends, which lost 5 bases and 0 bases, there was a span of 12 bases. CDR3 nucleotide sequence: TGTGCCAGTAGTCAGACTGGAACTAGCACAGATACGCAGTATTTT. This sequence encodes CASSQTGTSTDTQYF.

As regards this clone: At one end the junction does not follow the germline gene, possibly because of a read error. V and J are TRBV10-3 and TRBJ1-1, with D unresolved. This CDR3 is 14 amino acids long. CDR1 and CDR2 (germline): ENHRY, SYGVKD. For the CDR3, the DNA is TGTGCCATCAATGAGGGTCGGGGTTTTGCTGAAGCTTTCTTT. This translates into CAINEGRGFAEAFF.

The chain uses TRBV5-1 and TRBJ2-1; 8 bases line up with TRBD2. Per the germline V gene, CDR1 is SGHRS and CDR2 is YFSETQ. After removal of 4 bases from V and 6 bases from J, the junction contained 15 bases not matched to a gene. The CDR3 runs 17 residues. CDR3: CASSGRAGSGAPNEQFF. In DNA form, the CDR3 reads TGCGCCAGCAGCGGGAGGGCCGGTAGCGGGGCCCCCAATGAGCAGTTCTTC.

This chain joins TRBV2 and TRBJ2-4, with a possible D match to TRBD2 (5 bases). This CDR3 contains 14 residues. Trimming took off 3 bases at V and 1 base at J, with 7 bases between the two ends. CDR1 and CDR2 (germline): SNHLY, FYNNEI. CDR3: CASSDRRAKNIQYF. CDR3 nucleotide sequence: TGTGCCAGCAGTGACAGGAGGGCCAAAAACATTCAGTACTTC.

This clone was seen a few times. The CDR3 here is CASSLASSNSGNTIYF. CDR3 DNA: TGCGCCAGCAGCTTGGCCTCATCTAACTCTGGAAACACCATATATTTT. V gene TRBV5-1 combines with J gene TRBJ1-3; D gene unclear. There are 16 residues in the CDR3. V lost 0 bases and J 0 bases, leaving 10 bases between the germline ends. Germline V gene data show CDR1 as SGHRS and CDR2 as YFSETQ. The full variable domain, with the rest looked up from reference TRBV5-1 and TRBJ1-3, is KAGVTQTPRYLIKTRGQQVTLSCSPISGHRSVSWYQQTPGQGLQFLFEYFSETQRNKGNFPGRFSGRQFSNSRSEMNVSTLELGDSALYLCASSLASSNSGNTIYFGEGSWLTVV.

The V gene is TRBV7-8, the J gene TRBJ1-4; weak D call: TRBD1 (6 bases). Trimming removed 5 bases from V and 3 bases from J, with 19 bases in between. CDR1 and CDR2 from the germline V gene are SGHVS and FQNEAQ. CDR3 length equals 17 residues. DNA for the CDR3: TGTGCCAGCAGCCCAAGGCACAGGGCGGCGGCTAATGAAAAACTGTTTTTT. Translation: CASSPRHRAAANEKLFF.

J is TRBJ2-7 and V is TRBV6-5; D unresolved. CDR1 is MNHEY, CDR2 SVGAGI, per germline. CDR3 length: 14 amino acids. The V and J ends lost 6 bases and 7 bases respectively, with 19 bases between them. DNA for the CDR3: TGTGCCAGCAGCCGGAGCCCAAGAAACGGGGAGCAGTACTTC. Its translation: CASSRSPRNGEQYF.